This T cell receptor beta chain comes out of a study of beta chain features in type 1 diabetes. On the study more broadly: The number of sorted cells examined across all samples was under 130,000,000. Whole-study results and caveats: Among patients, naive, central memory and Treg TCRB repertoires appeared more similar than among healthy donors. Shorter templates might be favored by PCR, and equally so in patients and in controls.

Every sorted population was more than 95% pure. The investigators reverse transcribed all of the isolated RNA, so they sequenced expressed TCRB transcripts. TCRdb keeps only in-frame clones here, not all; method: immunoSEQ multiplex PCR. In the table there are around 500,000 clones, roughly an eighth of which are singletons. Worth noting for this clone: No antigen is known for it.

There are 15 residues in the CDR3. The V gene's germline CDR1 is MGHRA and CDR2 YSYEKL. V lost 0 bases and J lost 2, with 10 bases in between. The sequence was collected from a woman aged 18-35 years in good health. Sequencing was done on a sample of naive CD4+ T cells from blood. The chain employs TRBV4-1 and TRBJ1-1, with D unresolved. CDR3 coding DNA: TGCGCCAGCAGCCAAGAGAGGGTATTCAACACTGAAGCTTTCTTT. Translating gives CASSQERVFNTEAFF.